This passage covers 25 T cell receptor beta chains from one sample sequenced in a study of blood T cell repertoires in COVID-19. TCRdb keeps only in-frame clones here, not all; method: immunoSEQ multiplex PCR. The sample carries some 100,000 clones, around 80% recorded once. Source material: peripheral blood. The receptors were sampled from a woman over 75 with active or convalescent COVID-19.

The chain uses TRBV6-5 and TRBJ1-2; D gene unclear. CDR3 length equals 13 residues. From germline, CDR1 is MNHEY and CDR2 SVGAGI. Deletions cut 6 bases from V and 4 bases from J, with 12 bases between. DNA for the CDR3: TGTGCCAGCAGACCCGGGATCTCCTATGGCTACACCTTC. Translating gives CASRPGISYGYTF.

A note on this clone: Germline is not matched at one junction end, which may reflect a read error. The genes are TRBV2 and TRBJ1-2, with D uncertain. CDR3 size: 13 residues. CDR1 and CDR2 from the germline V gene are SNHLY and FYNNEI. The CDR3: CVSSEEGNYGYTF. CDR3 coding DNA: TGTGTCAGCAGTGAGGAGGGTAACTATGGCTACACCTTC.

The chain combines TRBV4-1 with TRBJ2-5; a weak D match, TRBD2 (6 bases). V lost 2 bases, J lost 7 bases, and 11 bases lay in between. This CDR3 comprises 13 residues. The germline CDR1 and CDR2 sequences are MGHRA and YSYEKL. The CDR3 loop reads CASSQYHGGTQYF. The CDR3 bases are TGCGCCAGCAGCCAATACCACGGGGGGACCCAGTACTTC.

The CDR3, as DNA: TGCGCCAGCAGCGGGCATGCGGGGGGGTCGTACGAGCAGTACTTC. Protein: CASSGHAGGSYEQYF. The chain combines TRBV10-2 with TRBJ2-7; TRBD2 aligns across 9 bases. V trimming: 6 bases; J trimming: 4 bases; junction bases outside the gene matches: 10. The CDR3 totals 15 residues. CDR1 is WSHSY, CDR2 SAAADI, per germline.

The V and J genes are TRBV10-2 and TRBJ2-7; TRBD2 is a possible D gene (6 bases). The V and J ends lost 4 bases and 2 bases respectively, with 15 bases between them. Germline V gene data show CDR1 as WSHSY and CDR2 as SAAADI. The CDR3 contains 15 residues. This CDR3 is CASSGPRGGAYEQYF. The CDR3 DNA reads as TGCGCCAGCAGTGGTCCTCGAGGAGGGGCCTACGAGCAGTACTTC.

The rearrangement joins TRBV27 to TRBJ1-1; 7 nucleotides align to TRBD1. V shed 5 bases, J shed 5 bases, and the junction held 11 bases outside the gene matches. The CDR3 is 15 amino acids. Germline CDR1 is MNHEY and CDR2 is SMNVEV (reference sequence). CDR3 residues: CASSPSPTGATEAFF. CDR3 in DNA: TGTGCCAGCAGTCCTTCCCCAACAGGGGCGACTGAAGCTTTCTTT.

The chain recombines TRBV2 with TRBJ1-6; D is uncertain. The CDR3 runs 13 residues. Deletions cut 3 bases from V and 8 bases from J, with 8 bases between. From germline, CDR1 is SNHLY and CDR2 FYNNEI. CDR3 residues: CASSDPLDSPLHF. CDR3 sequence (DNA): TGTGCCAGCAGTGATCCTCTAGATTCACCCCTCCACTTT.

The rearrangement uses TRBV6-4 and TRBJ2-2; no clear D gene. Trimming took off 5 bases at V and 1 base at J, with 8 bases between the two ends. The CDR3 contains 14 residues. In germline, CDR1 is MRHNA, CDR2 SNTAGT. DNA of the CDR3: TGTGCCAGCAGTCAAGAGCAGAACACCGGGGAGCTGTTTTTT. This sequence encodes CASSQEQNTGELFF.

The CDR3 region is CASSSYAPGQGTIEQYF. The CDR3 region has the DNA TGTGCCAGCAGCTCCTACGCACCGGGACAGGGGACGATCGAGCAGTACTTC. V gene TRBV5-6 combines with J gene TRBJ2-7; 10 bases align to TRBD1. This CDR3 spans 17 amino acids. Per germline, CDR1 SGHDT and CDR2 YYEEEE. V gave up 3 bases and J gave up 6 bases; unmatched junction bases: 15.

The CDR3 spells CASSSDSLYGYTF. DNA of the CDR3: TGTGCCAGCAGTTCGGACAGCCTCTATGGCTACACCTTC. The chain recombines TRBV6-2 or TRBV6-3 with TRBJ1-2, with D perhaps TRBD1 (6 bases). This CDR3 comprises 13 residues. The V and J ends lost 4 bases and 4 bases respectively, with 10 bases between them. Germline V lookup: CDR1 MNHEY, CDR2 SVGEGT.

The chain employs TRBV3-1 (or the pseudogene TRBV3-2) and TRBJ2-7; weak D call: TRBD1 (5 bases). The CDR3 runs to 13 residues. With 3 bases removed from V and 3 bases from J, the gap between germline ends came to 9 bases. Germline V gene sequence: CDR1 LGHDT, CDR2 YNNKEL (reference sequence). CDR3: CASSHDSGYEQYF. In DNA, the CDR3 is TGTGCCAGCAGCCACGACAGTGGCTACGAGCAGTACTTC.

This clone was counted once. V gene TRBV9 combines with J gene TRBJ2-5; TRBD2 aligns across 8 bases. Per germline, CDR1 SGDLS and CDR2 YYNGEE. The CDR3 is 17 amino acids. V was clipped by 0 bases and J by 2 bases; unmatched bases: 9. The CDR3 protein is CASSVGGSGIVQETQYF. The CDR3 bases are TGTGCCAGCAGCGTAGGTGGTAGCGGGATAGTGCAAGAGACCCAGTACTTC.

This chain connects TRBV7-6 to TRBJ2-5, with TRBD1 as a possible D gene (6 bases). This CDR3 spans 12 amino acids. Trimming removed 5 bases at V and 7 bases at J, with 11 bases between. Germline V gives CDR1 SGHVS, CDR2 FNYEAQ. CDR3 sequence: CASSGGWGTQYF. Written as DNA, the CDR3 is TGTGCCAGCAGCGGGGGCTGGGGGACCCAGTACTTC. Based on the CDR3 plus reference TRBV7-6 and TRBJ2-5, the full variable domain is GAGVSQSPRYKVTKRGQDVALRCDPISGHVSLYWYRQALGQGPEFLTYFNYEAQQDKSGLPNDRFSAERPEGSISTLTIQRTEQRDSAMYRCASSGGWGTQYFGPGTRLLVL.

V is TRBV30 and J is TRBJ2-2; a weak D match, TRBD2 (5 bases). Germline CDR1 reads GTSNPN; CDR2 reads SVGIG (reference sequence). CDR3 length: 14 residues. V was pared by 3 bases and J by 3 bases, with 11 bases between. Here the CDR3 reads CAWRRAVHTGELFF. In DNA form, the CDR3 reads TGTGCCTGGAGGAGGGCAGTTCACACCGGGGAGCTGTTTTTT.

This clone occurred once. This rearrangement joins TRBV2 to TRBJ1-5; D might be TRBD1 (6 bases). Germline V lookup: CDR1 SNHLY, CDR2 FYNNEI. The CDR3 extends over 15 amino acids. V lost 2 bases, J lost 6 bases, and 14 bases lay in between. CDR3 region: CASSENGQGSQPQHF. Here the CDR3 DNA reads TGTGCCAGCAGTGAAAACGGCCAGGGGAGTCAGCCCCAGCATTTT.

The chain recombines TRBV5-1 with TRBJ1-5; D is uncertain. Germline assignment: CDR1 SGHRS and CDR2 YFSETQ. The V end was cut by 1 base, the J end by 5 bases, with 10 bases between. This CDR3 is built from 14 residues. The CDR3 DNA reads TGCGCCAGCAGCTTGACGGGTAGGCATCAGCCCCAGCATTTT. This gives the protein CASSLTGRHQPQHF. Supplemented by reference TRBV5-1 and TRBJ1-5, the full variable domain reads KAGVTQTPRYLIKTRGQQVTLSCSPISGHRSVSWYQQTPGQGLQFLFEYFSETQRNKGNFPGRFSGRQFSNSRSEMNVSTLELGDSALYLCASSLTGRHQPQHFGDGTRLSIL.

This clone was detected a few times. This chain connects TRBV4-2 to TRBJ2-1; no clear D gene. V lost 0 bases and J 6 bases, leaving 12 bases between the germline ends. This CDR3 has 15 amino acids. In germline, CDR1 is LGHNA, CDR2 YNFKEQ. In DNA, the CDR3 is TGTGCCAGCAGCCAAGATGGCCTAGGAACCAATGAGCAGTTCTTC. It is translated as CASSQDGLGTNEQFF.

V is TRBV28 and J is TRBJ2-5; 8 nucleotides agree with TRBD1. CDR3 length equals 15 residues. Germline V gene data show CDR1 as MDHEN and CDR2 as SYDVKM. V lost 4 bases to trimming and J lost 7 bases; unmatched junction nucleotides: 11. CDR3 nucleotides: TGTGCCAGCAGTTCCCTGGGGACAGGCGTTGGGACCCAGTACTTC. Translating it yields CASSSLGTGVGTQYF.

The chain links TRBV27 to TRBJ2-5, with 9 nucleotides matching TRBD1. The CDR3 totals 14 residues. The V gene's germline CDR1 is MNHEY and CDR2 SMNVEV (reference sequence). The V gene end was trimmed by 3 bases and the J gene end by 4 bases; junction bases not matched to a gene: 3. CDR3 residues: CASSFTGGSETQYF. DNA for the CDR3: TGTGCCAGCAGTTTTACAGGGGGCTCAGAGACCCAGTACTTC.

This clone has only one observation. DNA for the CDR3: TGCGCCAGCAGCGTGGGACAGGGCAAAGAGACCCAGTACTTC. It encodes CASSVGQGKETQYF. V gene TRBV5-1 combines with J gene TRBJ2-5; 9 bases map to TRBD1. The CDR3 extends over 14 amino acids. Trimming at V came to 4 bases and at J to 3 bases, leaving 4 bases not matched to a gene. CDR1 is SGHRS, CDR2 YFSETQ, per germline.

This rearrangement joins TRBV10-3 to TRBJ2-1; 12 bases map to TRBD2. The germline CDR1 and CDR2 sequences are ENHRY and SYGVKD. The V gene end was trimmed by 5 bases and the J gene end by 1 base; junction bases not matched to a gene: 6. CDR3 size: 17 residues. CDR3 sequence: CAISRRTSGTSYNEQFF. The CDR3, as DNA: TGTGCCATCAGTCGGAGGACTAGCGGGACGTCCTACAATGAGCAGTTCTTC.

The chain joins TRBV2 to TRBJ1-2, with 9 bases fitting TRBD1. This CDR3 is 13 amino acids long. The V segment lost 8 bases and the J segment 4 bases; nucleotides outside the gene matches: 5. Germline CDR1 is SNHLY and CDR2 is FYNNEI. The CDR3 is CASADRGTYGYTF. CDR3 coding DNA: TGTGCCAGCGCGGACAGGGGCACCTATGGCTACACCTTC.

This clone was observed a few times. The genes are TRBV18 and TRBJ2-2, with a weak D call TRBD2 (6 bases). The germline V gene encodes CDR1 KGHSH and CDR2 LQKENI. Trimming shortened V by 3 bases and J by 2 bases, and 13 bases separated the two germline ends. The CDR3 sequence is 16 residues long. CDR3 DNA: TGTGCCAGCTCACCCGCGACTAGTCCAAACACCGGGGAGCTGTTTTTT. This encodes CASSPATSPNTGELFF.

The gene calls are TRBV4-2 and TRBJ2-5; TRBD1 aligns across 8 bases. In germline, CDR1 is LGHNA, CDR2 YNFKEQ. This CDR3 contains 17 residues. With 0 bases clipped from V and 3 bases from J, the junction kept 9 bases outside the gene matches. In DNA form, the CDR3 reads TGTGCCAGCAGCCAAGATCTTACAGGGGGTTCCGAAGAGACCCAGTACTTC. Protein: CASSQDLTGGSEETQYF.

The chain uses TRBV6-5 and TRBJ1-2; no reliable D call. Trimming took off 5 bases at V and 7 bases at J, with 17 bases between the two ends. CDR1 MNHEY and CDR2 SVGAGI come from the germline V gene. The CDR3 is made up of 14 amino acids. The CDR3, as DNA: TGTGCCAGCAGTACCGGATGGCAGGCAGGTGGCTACACCTTC. Translation gives CASSTGWQAGGYTF.